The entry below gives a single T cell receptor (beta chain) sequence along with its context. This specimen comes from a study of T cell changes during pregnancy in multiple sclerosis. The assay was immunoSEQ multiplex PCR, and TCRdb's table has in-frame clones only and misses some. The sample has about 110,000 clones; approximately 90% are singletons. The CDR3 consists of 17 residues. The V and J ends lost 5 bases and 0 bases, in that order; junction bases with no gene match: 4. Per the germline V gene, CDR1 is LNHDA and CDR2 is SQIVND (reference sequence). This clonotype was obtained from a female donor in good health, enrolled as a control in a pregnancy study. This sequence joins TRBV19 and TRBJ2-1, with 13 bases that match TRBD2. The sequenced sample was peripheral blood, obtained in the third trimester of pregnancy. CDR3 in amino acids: CASSVGLAGVSYNEQFF. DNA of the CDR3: TGTGCCAGTAGTGTCGGACTAGCGGGGGTCTCCTACAATGAGCAGTTCTTC.